This TCR beta chain was sequenced in a study of blood T cell repertoires in COVID-19. CDR3 length equals 19 residues. From germline, CDR1 is SGHTA and CDR2 FQGNSA. J was trimmed by 0 bases and V by 4 bases; bases with no gene match: 18. This clone came up once. In the source study's methods: Estimation of nucleated cell counts was performed using reference gene primer amplification. The data were produced by immunoSEQ multiplex PCR, yet TCRdb's version contains in-frame clones alone and is incomplete. The DNA was the basis for D and trimming; V, J and clone size are from that table. The sample has some 190,000 clones, approximately 87% seen once.

V gene TRBV7-2 combines with J gene TRBJ2-7, with 7 bases identical to TRBD1. Sequencing was carried out using peripheral blood. The TCR was taken from a person aged 65-85 years with COVID-19, enrolled during active disease. DNA of the CDR3: TGTGCCAGCAGCTCCCAACCCAACCGCCCGGGACAGTTCTCCTACGAGCAGTACTTC. This sequence encodes CASSSQPNRPGQFSYEQYF.